These 32 T cell receptor beta chains were all obtained from the same sample, sequenced in a study of cutaneous CD30+ T cell lymphoproliferative disorder and hepatitis E. Profiling relied on immunoSEQ multiplex PCR, and the TCRdb table lists in-frame clones only, not all of them. The sample has roughly 510 clones; around four fifths are singletons. The sample comprised liver tissue. Source of these receptors: a human donor with a cutaneous T cell lymphoproliferative disorder associated with hepatitis E virus.

This chain connects TRBV25-1 to TRBJ2-3, with D possibly being TRBD2 (6 bases). The ends were cut back, 2 bases at V and 6 bases at J, with 12 bases in the middle. Looked up from germline, CDR1 is MGHDK and CDR2 is SYGVNS. This CDR3 comprises 14 residues. The CDR3 loop reads CASSEPQEGDTQYF. The CDR3, as DNA: TGTGCCAGCAGTGAACCCCAGGAGGGGGATACGCAGTATTTT.

This rearrangement joins TRBV5-6 to TRBJ2-5, with D maybe TRBD1 (5 bases). CDR3 length equals 14 residues. Trimming left V 4 bases short and J 5 bases short, with 15 bases between. CDR1 is SGHDT and CDR2 is YYEEEE in the germline V gene. CDR3 DNA sequence: TGTGCCAGCAGCCCGGGCGCAGGGTTGGAGACCCAGTACTTC. Translated: CASSPGAGLETQYF.

This chain joins TRBV7-9 and TRBJ2-7; TRBD1 matches at 7 bases. This CDR3 has 14 amino acids. V dropped 5 bases and J dropped 6; count of bases not matched to a gene: 10. CDR1 and CDR2 from the germline V gene are SEHNR and FQNEAQ (reference sequence). The CDR3 spells CASSLTGTATEQYF. CDR3 DNA sequence: TGTGCCAGCAGCCTGACCGGGACAGCCACCGAGCAGTACTTC.

The chain uses TRBV6-5 and TRBJ2-7, with 9 bases that match TRBD1. The CDR3 runs 14 residues. V was clipped by 8 bases and J by 6 bases; unmatched bases: 11. Germline assignment: CDR1 MNHEY and CDR2 SVGAGI. CDR3 in DNA: TGTGCCAGCGGAGCGGGACAGGGCTTCGGCGAGCAGTACTTC. This codes for CASGAGQGFGEQYF.

The chain links TRBV27 to TRBJ1-1; no clear D. V was cut by 1 base and J by 3 bases, with 6 bases left in between. The length of the CDR3 is 13 residues. Germline loops: CDR1 MNHEY, CDR2 SMNVEV (reference sequence). For the CDR3, the DNA is TGTGCCAGCAGTTTATTAGGGTACACTGAAGCTTTCTTT. It encodes CASSLLGYTEAFF.

The V gene is TRBV11-2, the J gene TRBJ2-3; tentatively, D is TRBD2 (6 bases). The CDR3 totals 13 residues. Germline lookup yields CDR1 SGHAT and CDR2 FQNNGV. Deletions cut 4 bases from V and 6 bases from J, with 11 bases between. The CDR3 region is CASSSRRGDTQYF. The CDR3 DNA follows: TGTGCCAGCAGCTCCCGACGGGGGGATACGCAGTATTTT.

The rearrangement joins TRBV29-1 to TRBJ2-4; 11 bases agree with TRBD1. The CDR3 sequence is 15 residues long. J lost 1 base, V lost 6 bases, and 5 bases had no gene match. CDR1 SQVTM and CDR2 ANQGSEA come from the germline V gene. The DNA of the CDR3 is TGCAGCGTGGGACAGGGGGATGGCGCCAAAAACATTCAGTACTTC. Amino acid sequence: CSVGQGDGAKNIQYF.

The V call is TRBV4-3, the J call TRBJ2-5; 8 nucleotides agree with TRBD1. This CDR3 comprises 16 residues. Per the germline V gene, CDR1 is LGHNA and CDR2 is YSLEER. The V gene end was trimmed by 2 bases and the J gene end by 5 bases; junction bases not matched to a gene: 10. The CDR3 reads CASSQQGRTGTETQYF. CDR3 DNA: TGCGCCAGCAGCCAACAAGGTCGGACAGGGACGGAGACCCAGTACTTC.

The chain recombines TRBV5-6 with TRBJ2-6; D unclear. This CDR3 has 15 residues. Per germline, CDR1 SGHDT and CDR2 YYEEEE. Trimming removed 4 bases at V and 2 bases at J, with 10 bases between. CDR3 in DNA: TGTGCCAGCAGCCCTCAGTACACTGGGGCCAACGTCCTGACTTTC. It codes for CASSPQYTGANVLTF.

The chain recombines TRBV5-1 with TRBJ1-1, with D possibly TRBD1 on 5 matching bases. The CDR3 has 15 residues. Deletions cut 4 bases from V and 5 bases from J, with 18 bases between. Germline V CDR1 and CDR2: SGHRS, YFSETQ. This CDR3 reads CASSPDSLKYTEAFF. The CDR3 nucleotides read TGCGCCAGCAGCCCAGACAGTCTGAAGTATACTGAAGCTTTCTTT.

This clone came up a few times. CDR3 residues: CASSLEGNMYEQYF. CDR3 bases: TGTGCCAGCAGCTTAGAAGGGAATATGTACGAGCAGTACTTC. The rearrangement links TRBV7-6 to TRBJ2-7; D is unclear. CDR1 is SGHVS, CDR2 FNYEAQ, per germline. This CDR3 is built from 14 residues. Trimming pared 1 base from V and 4 bases from J, leaving 11 bases between.

The J gene is TRBJ1-5, the V gene TRBV28; 7 bases map to TRBD1. Germline loops: CDR1 MDHEN, CDR2 SYDVKM. The CDR3 is 16 amino acids. J gave up 0 bases and V 7 bases, and 9 bases lay outside the gene matches. This chain's CDR3 is CASIRWGDSSNQPQHF. The CDR3 nucleotides read TGTGCCAGCATTCGCTGGGGGGACAGTAGCAATCAGCCCCAGCATTTT.

The chain is built from TRBV7-8 and TRBJ1-5; no clear D gene. Germline V gene data show CDR1 as SGHVS and CDR2 as FQNEAQ. The CDR3 covers 16 residues. Trimming left V 0 bases short and J 6 bases short, with 15 bases between. This chain's CDR3 is CASSLALWQVIQPQHF. As DNA, the CDR3 is TGTGCCAGCAGCTTAGCGCTGTGGCAGGTAATTCAGCCCCAGCATTTT.

The chain uses TRBV6-6 and TRBJ1-1; 9 bases are shared with TRBD1. With V trimmed by 6 bases and J by 1 base, 3 bases remained unmatched. The CDR3 totals 14 residues. CDR1 and CDR2 (germline): MNHNY, SVGAGI (reference sequence). CDR3 protein: CASSDRGWNTEAFF. CDR3 bases: TGTGCCAGCAGCGACAGGGGGTGGAACACTGAAGCTTTCTTT.

The rearrangement joins TRBV4-1 to TRBJ2-6, with D possibly TRBD1 on 6 matching bases. V lost 2 bases and J lost 0, with 11 bases in between. CDR3 length: 17 residues. The V gene's germline CDR1 is MGHRA and CDR2 YSYEKL. CDR3 nucleotide sequence: TGCGCCAGCAGCCAACAGGGGTCATACTCTGGGGCCAACGTCCTGACTTTC. It is translated as CASSQQGSYSGANVLTF.

CDR3 nucleotides: TGCAGTGCCGTGGCTGAAGCTTTCTTT. This sequence encodes CSAVAEAFF. The genes are TRBV20-1 and TRBJ1-1, with D unresolved. The germline gives CDR1 DFQATT, CDR2 SNEGSKA (reference sequence). The CDR3 totals 9 residues. V was pared by 6 bases and J by 6 bases, with 5 bases between.

The chain combines TRBV2 with TRBJ2-3, with TRBD2 matching over 10 bases. With 11 bases clipped from V and 0 bases from J, the junction kept 8 bases outside the gene matches. Germline CDR1 reads SNHLY; CDR2 reads FYNNEI. The CDR3 is 15 amino acids. The CDR3 loop reads CAGTSGEPSTDTQYF. Here the CDR3 DNA reads TGTGCCGGTACTAGCGGGGAACCTAGCACAGATACGCAGTATTTT. Drawing the rest from reference TRBV2 and TRBJ2-3, the complete variable domain is EPEVTQTPSHQVTQMGQEVILRCVPISNHLYFYWYRQILGQKVEFLVSFYNNEISEKSEIFDDQFSVERPDGSNFTLKIRSTKLEDSAMYFCAGTSGEPSTDTQYFGPGTRLTVL.

Of note for this clone: Other DNA variants within this sample encode the same CDR3. The gene calls are TRBV30 and TRBJ2-2; no clear D gene. This CDR3 region has 12 residues. The V gene lost 0 bases and the J gene lost 6 bases, with 5 bases spanning the gap. Germline V gene data show CDR1 as GTSNPN and CDR2 as SVGIG (reference sequence). Here the CDR3 DNA reads TGTGCCTGGAGTGTAGGAGCCGGGGAGCTGTTTTTT. Translating gives CAWSVGAGELFF.

The table lists this clone with a count of one. This chain links TRBV11-2 with TRBJ2-1; 7 bases align to TRBD2. CDR1 and CDR2 from the germline V gene are SGHAT and FQNNGV. Trimming cost V 1 base and J 3 bases; bases outside gene matches: 6. The CDR3 is 16 amino acids. CDR3 sequence (DNA): TGTGCCAGCAGCTTAGCGTCCGGCGGGGGCTACAATGAGCAGTTCTTC. Encoded protein: CASSLASGGGYNEQFF.

The chain links TRBV11-1 to TRBJ2-4, with 7 bases that match TRBD1. The V segment lost 1 base and the J segment 6 bases; nucleotides outside the gene matches: 6. The CDR3 is made up of 15 amino acids. Germline loops: CDR1 SGHAT, CDR2 FQDESV (reference sequence). The CDR3 protein is CASSLVRGPGNIQYF. The CDR3 bases are TGTGCCAGCAGCTTAGTGAGGGGGCCGGGAAACATTCAGTACTTC.

The chain employs TRBV7-4 and TRBJ2-1, with D unclear. Trimming left V 5 bases short and J 3 bases short, with 17 bases between. This CDR3 is 16 amino acids long. Germline V gene lookup returns CDR1 SGHVT and CDR2 SQSDAQ. For the CDR3, the DNA is TGTGCCAGCAGCCCCATCGGGCTGCCAAACTACAATGAGCAGTTCTTC. It specifies CASSPIGLPNYNEQFF.

The rearrangement joins TRBV7-2 to TRBJ2-5; 8 bases align to TRBD2. The CDR3 sequence is 16 residues long. The V gene's germline CDR1 is SGHTA and CDR2 FQGNSA. With V trimmed by 4 bases and J by 1 base, 8 bases remained unmatched. In DNA form, the CDR3 reads TGTGCCAGCAGCTCCCATGGGAGCGGGGGCCAAGAGACCCAGTACTTC. This gives the protein CASSSHGSGGQETQYF.

The chain combines TRBV5-1 with TRBJ1-5; perhaps TRBD1 as D (6 bases). The ends were cut back, 4 bases at V and 1 base at J, with 18 bases in the middle. Germline-derived CDR1 and CDR2 are SGHRS and YFSETQ. The CDR3 extends over 17 amino acids. Here the CDR3 reads CASSRISVDSSNQPQHF. For the CDR3, the DNA is TGCGCCAGCAGCCGAATATCAGTGGACAGCAGCAATCAGCCCCAGCATTTT.

The chain employs TRBV19 and TRBJ1-3; possible D gene TRBD1, 5 bases. The germline gives CDR1 LNHDA, CDR2 SQIVND (reference sequence). The CDR3 is made up of 13 amino acids. Between the trimmed V and J ends, which lost 4 bases and 4 bases, there was a span of 8 bases. For the CDR3, the DNA is TGTGCCAGTAGTACGGGGGTCGGAAACACCATATATTTT. Translating it yields CASSTGVGNTIYF.

V usage is TRBV9 and J usage is TRBJ2-7; D call uncertain. The CDR3 is made up of 16 amino acids. Trimming shortened V by 2 bases and J by 0 bases, and 15 bases separated the two germline ends. Germline CDR1 SGDLS, CDR2 YYNGEE. The CDR3 loop reads CASSVSPLSSSYEQYF. The CDR3, as DNA: TGTGCCAGCAGCGTCAGCCCCCTATCCTCCTCCTACGAGCAGTACTTC.

This rearrangement joins TRBV14 to TRBJ2-5, with 10 nucleotides matching TRBD1. J was trimmed by 3 bases and V by 0 bases; bases with no gene match: 4. There are 16 residues in the CDR3. Per germline, CDR1 SGHDN and CDR2 FVKESK. The CDR3 here is CASSQDLTGGKETQYF. In DNA form, the CDR3 reads TGTGCCAGCAGCCAAGATTTGACAGGGGGCAAAGAGACCCAGTACTTC.

The V call is TRBV30, the J call TRBJ2-5, with D possibly TRBD2 on 5 matching bases. V lost 2 bases and J lost 0, with 22 bases in between. This CDR3 is 18 amino acids long. Germline loops: CDR1 GTSNPN, CDR2 SVGIG (reference sequence). CDR3 sequence: CAWSYAFRELVDQETQYF. The CDR3 nucleotides are TGTGCCTGGAGTTATGCATTTCGGGAATTAGTAGACCAAGAGACCCAGTACTTC.

This chain joins TRBV6-4 and TRBJ2-6, with a tentative D call TRBD1 (6 bases). Germline values: CDR1 MRHNA, CDR2 SNTAGT. The CDR3 consists of 18 residues. V lost 5 bases to trimming and J lost 5 bases, with 22 bases between them. CDR3 DNA: TGTGCCAGCAGTCGCCGGGACACACGACAAAGTCGGGCCAACGTCCTGACTTTC. Encoded protein: CASSRRDTRQSRANVLTF.

The chain joins TRBV2 to TRBJ2-7; 12 nucleotides align to TRBD2. The CDR3 consists of 15 residues. The V segment lost 6 bases and the J segment 5 bases; nucleotides outside the gene matches: 8. Per germline, CDR1 SNHLY and CDR2 FYNNEI. CDR3 sequence reads: CASRDPSGREDEQYF. The CDR3, as DNA: TGTGCCAGCAGGGATCCTAGCGGGAGGGAAGACGAGCAGTACTTC.

V usage is TRBV27 and J usage is TRBJ2-5; D might be TRBD2 (6 bases). Trimming left V 2 bases short and J 5 bases short, with 9 bases between. Germline lookup yields CDR1 MNHEY and CDR2 SMNVEV (reference sequence). The CDR3 has 13 amino acids. For the CDR3, the DNA is TGTGCCAGCAGTTTAGCGGGGTCGGAGACCCAGTACTTC. It translates to CASSLAGSETQYF.

J is TRBJ1-1 and V is TRBV19; 8 nucleotides agree with TRBD1. Germline values: CDR1 LNHDA, CDR2 SQIVND (reference sequence). Unmatched junction bases numbered 5, after V lost 4 bases and J lost 1 base. CDR3 length: 15 amino acids. CDR3 in amino acids: CASSTRDRRNTEAFF. DNA of the CDR3: TGTGCCAGTAGTACCCGGGACAGGCGGAACACTGAAGCTTTCTTT.

The rearrangement links TRBV6-5 to TRBJ2-5, with TRBD1 matching over 9 bases. The DNA end is a closer match to TRBJ2-7, so the J assignment may be wrong. From germline, CDR1 is MNHEY and CDR2 SVGAGI. The CDR3 extends over 15 amino acids. The CDR3 coding sequence is TGTGCCAGCAGCGGCCGGGACAGGGTATCCTACGAGCAGTACTTC. The encoded protein is CASSGRDRVSYEQYF.